The sequence of this TCR beta chain was determined in a study of technical replicates of blood from several donors. Method: immunoSEQ multiplex PCR; TCRdb's copy keeps in-frame clones and lacks some. The sample records 87,000 or so clones, 85% to 95% being singletons. Trimming cost V 7 bases and J 6 bases, with 9 bases left between them. CDR3 length: 12 amino acids. Germline-derived CDR1 and CDR2 are MNHNS and SASEGT. J is TRBJ2-2 and V is TRBV6-1, with a weak D call TRBD2 (5 bases). The TCR comes from a human donor in good health. Sequencing was performed on T cells isolated from PBMCs. This CDR3 reads CASTARAGELFF. CDR3 nucleotides: TGTGCCAGCACGGCGCGGGCCGGGGAGCTGTTTTTT.